This passage covers 9 T cell receptor beta chains from one sample sequenced in a study of beta chain features in type 1 diabetes. Expressed TCRB transcripts were sequenced, since all the RNA that had been isolated was reverse transcribed. The repertoire was sequenced with immunoSEQ multiplex PCR; TCRdb's copy has only in-frame clones and lacks some. Here the sample spans about 320,000 clones, 14% being singletons. The sequenced sample was central memory CD4+ T cells from blood. These receptors were collected from a man in his thirties or forties in good health.

This clone was seen more than once but under ten times. This chain connects TRBV7-2 to TRBJ2-4; 7 nucleotides agree with TRBD2. The CDR3 is 13 residues long. Losses at the gene ends were 5 bases for V and 6 bases for J; bases not matched to a gene: 4. From germline, CDR1 is SGHTA and CDR2 FQGNSA. CDR3 residues: CASSREAGNIQYF. The CDR3 DNA sequence: TGTGCCAGCAGCCGGGAGGCGGGAAACATTCAGTACTTC.

At least ten counts were recorded for this clone. The J gene is TRBJ2-7, the V gene TRBV7-2; no reliable D call. CDR1 and CDR2 (germline): SGHTA, FQGNSA. This CDR3 spans 11 amino acids. Trimming shortened V by 2 bases and J by 5 bases, and 4 bases separated the two germline ends. In DNA form, the CDR3 reads TGTGCCAGCAGCTTATGGGACGAGCAGTACTTC. Encoded protein: CASSLWDEQYF.

As DNA, the CDR3 is TGCTCAAGCAGCCACTCGGAAGGAAACACCATATATTTT. Its translation is CSSSHSEGNTIYF. V usage is TRBV4-3 and J usage is TRBJ1-3; D unresolved. Germline V gives CDR1 LGHNA, CDR2 YSLEER. CDR3 length: 13 amino acids.

This chain uses TRBV2 with TRBJ1-6, with a possible D match to TRBD1 (5 bases). Germline V gene sequence: CDR1 SNHLY, CDR2 FYNNEI. V was cut by 7 bases and J by 7 bases, with 11 bases left in between. The CDR3 has 13 amino acids. CDR3 in DNA: TGTGCCAGCATGAGTGAGGGGAATTCACCCCTCCACTTT. This encodes CASMSEGNSPLHF.

The chain recombines TRBV2 with TRBJ2-5; TRBD2 aligns across 12 bases. V lost 11 bases, J lost 4 bases, and 11 bases stayed unmatched. CDR3 length equals 15 residues. Germline values: CDR1 SNHLY, CDR2 FYNNEI. In DNA, the CDR3 is TGTGCCTCCCAACGGGCTAGCGGGGGGGGAGAGACCCAGTACTTC. Protein: CASQRASGGGETQYF. The entire variable domain, with the rest obtained from reference TRBV2 and TRBJ2-5, is as follows: EPEVTQTPSHQVTQMGQEVILRCVPISNHLYFYWYRQILGQKVEFLVSFYNNEISEKSEIFDDQFSVERPDGSNFTLKIRSTKLEDSAMYFCASQRASGGGETQYFGPGTRLLVL.

Written as DNA, the CDR3 is TGTGCCTGGCACTACGATAAGGGGTTCTCGGGGACATCTGGGGCCAACGTCCTGACTTTC. It codes for CAWHYDKGFSGTSGANVLTF. The chain is built from TRBV30 and TRBJ2-6, with D perhaps matching TRBD1 (6 bases). With 5 bases removed from V and 1 base from J, the gap between germline ends came to 27 bases. CDR3 length: 20 residues. CDR1 and CDR2 (germline): GTSNPN, SVGIG (reference sequence).

This clone has just a few counts. The CDR3 bases are TGTGCCAGCAGTTTAAATTTGGTTACTGGGGCCAACGTCCTGACTTTC. Its protein is CASSLNLVTGANVLTF. The rearrangement joins TRBV27 to TRBJ2-6, with no clear D. The CDR3 sequence is 16 residues long. V was trimmed by 2 bases and J by 2 bases, leaving 10 bases between them. In germline, CDR1 is MNHEY, CDR2 SMNVEV (reference sequence).

The chain is built from TRBV29-1 and TRBJ2-7; D not certain. V lost 4 bases and J 6 bases, leaving 10 bases between the germline ends. The germline V gene encodes CDR1 SQVTM and CDR2 ANQGSEA. The CDR3 has 11 residues. The DNA for the CDR3 is TGCAGCGTTGGCGTGGGATCCGAGCAGTACGTC. Translated, it gives CSVGVGSEQYV.

V and J are TRBV7-2 and TRBJ1-1; the match to TRBD1 covers 9 bases. The CDR3 spans 12 residues. The junction had 2 bases not matched to a gene; V was cut back by 4 bases and J by 8 bases. Germline values: CDR1 SGHTA, CDR2 FQGNSA. The CDR3 loop is CASSWGTGEAFF. The CDR3 DNA reads as TGTGCCAGCAGCTGGGGGACAGGGGAAGCTTTCTTT.